The 12 T cell receptor beta chains listed next were all sequenced from one sample in a study of PD-1 blockade in classical Hodgkin lymphoma (TCRdb year 2020). This specimen's time point label, per the study, means: newly diagnosed, previously untreated cHL patient sample. Magnetic negative selection with a Miltenyi CD4+ T cell isolation kit was used to purify CD4+ T cells from thawed PBMCs. The library was prepared using the immunoSEQ multiplex PCR assay. TCRdb holds this immuneACCESS table with in-frame rearrangements only. Some clones are missing; in checked studies, unresolved V genes explain under half, and the rest has no known cause. Within this sample are more than 15,000 clones, with approximately 92% of them counted one time only. The ten largest clones add up to roughly 0.5% of the sample. Source material: CD4+ T cells from blood. The receptors shown here come from a human donor with classical Hodgkin lymphoma.

The chain recombines TRBV19 with TRBJ1-1, with a possible D match to TRBD1 (5 bases). The V end was cut by 2 bases, the J end by 5 bases, with 15 bases between. This CDR3 region has 15 residues. Germline V gene sequence: CDR1 LNHDA, CDR2 SQIVND (reference sequence). This chain's CDR3 is CASSIIGSRGTEAFF. For the CDR3, the DNA is TGTGCCAGTAGTATAATAGGGAGCCGGGGGACTGAAGCTTTCTTT.

V usage is TRBV4-2 and J usage is TRBJ2-7; 12 bases map to TRBD1. CDR1 and CDR2 from the germline V gene are LGHNA and YNFKEQ. J gave up 7 bases and V 1 base, and 5 bases lay outside the gene matches. The CDR3 sequence is 15 residues long. In DNA, the CDR3 is TGTGCCAGCAGCCAAGTTGGGACAGGGGGCGCGGAGCAGTACTTC. Translated: CASSQVGTGGAEQYF.

The CDR3 bases are TGTGCCAGCTCGTCAACAGAGACAGGAAGGGAAAAACTGTTTTTT. Translated, it gives CASSSTETGREKLFF. V usage is TRBV18 and J usage is TRBJ1-4; D is possibly TRBD1 (6 bases). The CDR3 runs to 15 residues. V was clipped by 6 bases and J by 8 bases, with 19 bases between them. Germline CDR1 reads KGHSH; CDR2 reads LQKENI.

This sequence joins TRBV5-6 and TRBJ1-2; maybe TRBD1 (6 bases). V gave up 4 bases and J gave up 0 bases, with 10 bases separating them. Germline-derived CDR1 and CDR2 are SGHDT and YYEEEE. The CDR3 consists of 14 residues. The CDR3 coding sequence is TGTGCCAGCAGCCCTACAGGGCCTAACTATGGCTACACCTTC. Translating gives CASSPTGPNYGYTF.

This chain joins TRBV29-1 and TRBJ2-2, with 7 bases matching TRBD2. The CDR3 is 13 amino acids. The germline gives CDR1 SQVTM, CDR2 ANQGSEA. Trimming cost V 6 bases and J 1 base; bases outside gene matches: 2. CDR3 nucleotides: TGCAGCGTATCTAGCGGGAACACCGGGGAGCTGTTTTTT. Its protein is CSVSSGNTGELFF.

The chain couples TRBV2 to TRBJ2-2; 9 bases match TRBD2. This CDR3 contains 17 residues. CDR1 and CDR2 from the germline V gene are SNHLY and FYNNEI. V was pared by 9 bases and J by 2 bases, with 13 bases of the junction left unmatched. As DNA, the CDR3 is TGTGCCAGTATCAACGGACTAGCGAGAGATAACACCGGGGAGCTGTTTTTT. This translates into CASINGLARDNTGELFF.

The chain couples TRBV28 to TRBJ1-2; D gene ambiguous. CDR3 size: 11 residues. Germline assignment: CDR1 MDHEN and CDR2 SYDVKM. With 5 bases removed from V and 5 bases from J, the gap between germline ends came to 6 bases. The CDR3 sequence: CASSAVYGYTF. The CDR3 region has the DNA TGTGCCAGCAGTGCGGTATATGGCTACACCTTC.

CDR3 sequence: CASSQLTGRIGSYEQYF. The CDR3 nucleotides read TGTGCCAGCAGCCAACTTACTGGGCGAATCGGCTCCTACGAGCAGTACTTC. The chain combines TRBV14 with TRBJ2-5; D unclear. The J call is uncertain, as TRBJ2-7 better fits the DNA end. There are 17 residues in the CDR3. Germline loops: CDR1 SGHDN, CDR2 FVKESK.

The chain joins TRBV27 to TRBJ2-6, with D perhaps given as TRBD1 or TRBD2 (6 bases each). V gave up 7 bases and J gave up 3 bases, with 16 bases separating them. This CDR3 is built from 16 residues. The germline V gene encodes CDR1 MNHEY and CDR2 SMNVEV (reference sequence). CDR3 sequence reads: CASTRGGPSGANVLTF. The CDR3 DNA sequence: TGTGCCAGCACCCGAGGGGGGCCGAGTGGGGCCAACGTCCTGACTTTC.

The CDR3 coding sequence is TGCGCCAGCAGCTTGCAAACAGGGGGCGCAAACGGGGAGCTGTTTTTT. Protein product: CASSLQTGGANGELFF. The rearrangement links TRBV5-1 to TRBJ2-2, with TRBD1 matching 9 bases. The CDR3 has 16 residues. Germline V gives CDR1 SGHRS, CDR2 YFSETQ. J gave up 7 bases and V 1 base, and 8 bases lay outside the gene matches.

V gene TRBV27 combines with J gene TRBJ2-1; TRBD1 is a possible D gene (6 bases). The CDR3 consists of 16 residues. Trimming removed 4 bases at V and 2 bases at J, with 15 bases between. Germline V gene sequence: CDR1 MNHEY, CDR2 SMNVEV (reference sequence). Here the CDR3 reads CASSSSYRVTYNEQFF. The CDR3 DNA is TGTGCCAGCAGTTCAAGCTACAGGGTTACCTACAATGAGCAGTTCTTC.

V is TRBV6-6 and J is TRBJ1-1; TRBD1 is a possible D gene (6 bases). With 2 bases removed from V and 4 bases from J, the gap between germline ends came to 11 bases. The CDR3 is made up of 14 amino acids. Per germline, CDR1 MNHNY and CDR2 SVGAGI (reference sequence). CDR3 nucleotides: TGTGCCAGCAGTTACGGCAGGGGAGGCACTGAAGCTTTCTTT. Amino acids: CASSYGRGGTEAFF.